The source of this T cell receptor beta chain is a study of T-cell memory formation after mild COVID-19. Study-level points and caveats: Memory sampled before infection contained some responding clones, suggesting cross-reactive memory joined. While clones contracting from day 15 to 85 were balanced between CD4 and CD8, later expanders leaned CD4+.

About this clonotype: Antigen unknown.

Trimming stripped 1 base from V and 8 bases from J, with 14 bases between. This CDR3 has 14 residues. TCRdb re-called the 5' RACE reads through MiXCR, storing one row per CDR3 protein. The repertoire has under 150,000 distinct CDR3 sequences, over 20% of them found once; the top ten carry approximately 40%. The sequence was obtained from a man younger than 30 who had mild COVID-19 (a few samples of this study predate the infection). Cell type and time point are not known. The chain links TRBV12-3 or TRBV12-4 to TRBJ1-2; D uncertain. Input material: PBMCs or a T cell subset sorted from them (not recorded which). CDR3 bases: TGTGCCAGCAGTTTAGGGGAGGGAGGGAAAGGCTACACCTTC. It codes for CASSLGEGGKGYTF.